Given below is one TCR beta chain in context. Its cognate antigen has yet to be identified. No per-base quality is available; no much larger clone lies one base away. TCRbeta CDR3 regions were amplified from genomic DNA by means of the immunoSEQ Assay, a bias-controlled multiplex PCR. As for the authors' bioinformatics: Within the assay, amplification of reference gene primers was used to estimate how many nucleated cells each sample contained. To quantify the absolute abundance of each unique TCRbeta CDR3 rearrangement, sequence reads were collapsed and filtered. Productive Simpson clonality was computed per sample as the square root of Simpson's diversity index over productive rearrangements. Imported from immuneACCESS, the table was reduced by TCRdb to in-frame sequences with V and J called. These copies leave out some clones; in studies compared against another copy, an unresolved V gene accounts for under half, and the cause of the remainder is not known. That table is the source of V, J and clone size, and D and trimming were worked out from the DNA. Counted in this sample were about 90,000 clones; roughly 78% of them appeared once. Together, the top ten hold around a tenth of the sample.

This sample is part of a study of blood T cell repertoires in COVID-19 (dated by TCRdb to 2020 to 2022). Regarding the research as a whole: Samples covering the acute and convalescent phases of COVID-19 were provided by collaborators in the United States, Italy and Spain. The material from the prospective study consisted of cDNA or gDNA derived from T cells, B-cell-depleted T cells, or PBMCs. The dataset comprised deeply sampled blood TCRbeta repertoires from subjects exposed to, actively infected with, or recovered from COVID-19. The repertoires were made available in a free public database intended to serve as a resource for research on the immune response to SARS-CoV-2. Samples were obtained from the ongoing ImmuneRACE study (first 160 participants) and from 1,254 subjects provided by 6 global collaborators. Sample metadata almost always included a de-identified subject ID, COVID-19 status, age in years and sex. Where HLA class I and class II types were available, the types were taken from metadata supplied by the sample provider, not from assay-based typing.

Each collaborating institution followed its own protocols to collect whole blood in K2EDTA tubes. For TCRbeta analysis, collaborators shipped samples in one of three forms: frozen whole blood, isolated PBMCs, or DNA extracted from either of those sample types. The study at large found these results: Clinical and demographic metadata were provided uncurated, with the amount varying by source and participant.

This TCR was sampled from a woman aged 65 to 85 with acute or convalescent COVID-19. Sample: peripheral blood.

The CDR3 protein sequence reads: CATSDSRLAWTYEQYF. The nucleotides read TGTGCCACCAGTGATTCCCGACTAGCGTGGACCTACGAGCAGTACTTC. The rearranged segments are TRBV24-1 and TRBJ2-7; TRBD2 agrees with 8 junctional bases. Here V drops 2 bases and J drops 2 bases, and the junction holds 7 bases not matched to any gene. The cysteine opens and the phenylalanine closes a CDR3 of 16 amino acids. The sequence is cut down to CDR3 DNA, 48 bases in frame from base 1. CDR1 is given as KGHDR and CDR2 as SFDVKD, both from the germline V gene.